This T cell receptor beta chain is drawn from a study of OX40 agonist ivuxolimab in advanced cancers. Some clones are missing from TCRdb's copy, which holds only in-frame ones; the method was immunoSEQ multiplex PCR. The table has 50,000 to 85,000 clones, about 85% seen once. V shed 4 bases and J shed 4 bases, with 7 bases lying between them. This CDR3 contains 13 residues. The germline V gene encodes CDR1 MNHEY and CDR2 SVGAGI. The sample consisted of CD4+ or CD8+ T cells sorted from blood, taken in a trial of the OX40 agonist ivuxolimab. The V call is TRBV6-5, the J call TRBJ2-2; D not resolved. This receptor was identified in an adult with an advanced solid tumor such as melanoma, head and neck, liver or kidney cancer. In DNA, the CDR3 is TGTGCCAGCAGTTTAATAACCACCGGGGAGCTGTTTTTT. Protein: CASSLITTGELFF.